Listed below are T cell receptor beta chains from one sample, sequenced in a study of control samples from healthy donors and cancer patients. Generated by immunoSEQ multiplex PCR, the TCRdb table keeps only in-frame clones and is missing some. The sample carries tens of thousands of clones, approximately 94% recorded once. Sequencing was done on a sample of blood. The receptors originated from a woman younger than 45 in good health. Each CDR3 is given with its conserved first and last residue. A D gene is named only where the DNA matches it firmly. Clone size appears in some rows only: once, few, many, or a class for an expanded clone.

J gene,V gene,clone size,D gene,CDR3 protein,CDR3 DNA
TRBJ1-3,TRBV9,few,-,CASSVGHPGGAGNTIYF,TGTGCCAGCAGCGTAGGGCACCCGGGCGGCGCTGGAAACACCATATATTTT
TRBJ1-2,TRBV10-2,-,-,CASSVDWEANYGYTF,TGCGCCAGCAGTGTTGATTGGGAAGCTAACTATGGCTACACCTTC
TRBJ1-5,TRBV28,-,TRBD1,CASSPPYRGFNQPQHF,TGTGCCAGCAGTCCACCCTACAGGGGTTTCAATCAGCCCCAGCATTTT
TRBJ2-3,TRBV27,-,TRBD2,CASASGTPTDTQYF,TGTGCGAGCGCTAGCGGAACACCCACAGATACGCAGTATTTT
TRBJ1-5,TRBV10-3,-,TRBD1,CAISATGGGGNQPQHF,TGTGCCATCAGTGCTACAGGGGGCGGGGGGAATCAGCCCCAGCATTTT
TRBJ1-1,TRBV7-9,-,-,CASRRGGENTEAFF,TGTGCCAGCAGAAGAGGAGGGGAGAACACTGAAGCTTTCTTT
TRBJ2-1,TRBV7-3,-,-,CASSLRRSPNEQFF,TGTGCCAGCAGCTTAAGACGATCCCCGAATGAGCAGTTCTTC
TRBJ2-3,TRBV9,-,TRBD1,CASSGDRGTDTQYF,TGTGCCAGCAGCGGAGACAGGGGCACAGATACGCAGTATTTT
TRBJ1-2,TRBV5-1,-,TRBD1,CASSLVGQGIYTF,TGCGCCAGCAGCTTGGTAGGACAGGGTATCTACACCTTC
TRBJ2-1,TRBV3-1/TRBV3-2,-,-,CASSPPMSSYNEQFF,TGTGCCAGCAGCCCCCCGATGAGCTCCTACAATGAGCAGTTCTTC
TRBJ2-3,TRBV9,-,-,CASSVVNGLGNTQYF,TGTGCCAGCAGCGTAGTTAATGGTTTAGGAAATACGCAGTATTTT